This T cell receptor (beta chain) is from a study of CD8 T cells in ankylosing spondylitis. In its sample, this clonotype was seen many times. The antigen remains undetermined. TCRdb used MiXCR to reprocess the 5' RACE reads, holding one entry per CDR3 protein. The sample holds 180,000 or so distinct CDR3 sequences; around 10% are singletons and the top ten take about 27%. Findings and limits, study-wide: CD8+ by phenotype, disease-linked clones were relatively rare in peripheral blood. A TCR beta motif made of under 10 highly homologous variants seemed typical of ankylosing spondylitis blood.

The CDR3 length is 22 residues. From germline, CDR1 is LNHNV and CDR2 YYDKDF (reference sequence). Trimming at V came to 0 bases and at J to 1 base, leaving 20 bases not matched to a gene. V and J are TRBV15 and TRBJ1-5, with 8 bases that match TRBD1. This TCR was recovered from a male donor with ankylosing spondylitis or in good health (not recorded which). The sample consisted of blood, either unsorted or a sorted T cell fraction (not recorded which). The CDR3 loop is CATSRDYHDWTGRDGSNQPQHF. CDR3 sequence (DNA): TGTGCCACCAGCAGAGATTACCACGATTGGACAGGGAGGGACGGAAGCAATCAGCCCCAGCATTTT.